Shown below are 5 T cell receptor beta chains from a single sample sequenced in a study of blood T cell repertoires in COVID-19. The protocol was immunoSEQ multiplex PCR, while the TCRdb copy is restricted to in-frame clones and leaves out a portion. The data hold 200,000 to 250,000 clones, with 88% observed a single time. Sequenced sample: PBMCs or T cells enriched from blood (not recorded which). The receptor source for this set is a woman aged 30 to 39 who had been exposed to COVID-19.

The chain has TRBV19 and TRBJ1-3; D is ambiguous. The CDR3 has 14 residues. CDR1 is LNHDA, CDR2 SQIVND, per germline (reference sequence). V was shortened by 3 bases and J by 7 bases, with 13 bases between the two germline ends. As DNA, the CDR3 is TGTGCCAGTAGTATTTGGGCAGACGGTAACACCATATATTTT. Translated: CASSIWADGNTIYF.

The chain is built from TRBV5-4 and TRBJ2-1; possible D gene TRBD1, 6 bases. The V gene's germline CDR1 is SGHNT and CDR2 YYREEE (reference sequence). The CDR3 sequence is 14 residues long. Trimming shortened V by 2 bases and J by 8 bases, and 14 bases separated the two germline ends. CDR3 nucleotides: TGTGCCAGCAGCTTTGTACAGGGTAGGGATGAGCAGTTCTTC. Its protein is CASSFVQGRDEQFF. The whole variable domain, filled in from reference TRBV5-4 and TRBJ2-1, reads ETGVTQSPTHLIKTRGQQVTLRCSSQSGHNTVSWYQQALGQGPQFIFQYYREEENGRGNFPPRFSGLQFPNYSSELNVNALELDDSALYLCASSFVQGRDEQFFGPGTRLTVL.

In DNA, the CDR3 is TGTGCCAGCAGTTCCAACAGGGGGGGTACGAATGAGCAGTTCTTC. Residues: CASSSNRGGTNEQFF. This sequence joins TRBV2 and TRBJ2-1, with D possibly matching TRBD1 (8 bases). Germline V gives CDR1 SNHLY, CDR2 FYNNEI. V gave up 5 bases and J gave up 7 bases, with 18 bases separating them. The CDR3 spans 15 residues.

The chain uses TRBV27 and TRBJ2-7; the match to TRBD2 covers 9 bases. V was clipped by 8 bases and J by 2 bases; unmatched bases: 4. CDR3 length equals 13 residues. Germline loops: CDR1 MNHEY, CDR2 SMNVEV (reference sequence). The CDR3 DNA reads as TGTGCCAGCTCAATAGCGGGAGCCTACGAGCAGTACTTC. Its protein is CASSIAGAYEQYF.

This clone was counted only a few times. The chain recombines TRBV2 with TRBJ2-1, with D possibly matching TRBD2 (6 bases). Germline lookup yields CDR1 SNHLY and CDR2 FYNNEI. Between the trimmed V and J ends, which lost 5 bases and 2 bases, there was a span of 13 bases. CDR3 length equals 15 residues. The CDR3 protein is CASSTGSAAYNEQFF. CDR3 nucleotide sequence: TGTGCCAGCAGTACCGGGAGCGCAGCCTACAATGAGCAGTTCTTC.